Listed below are T cell receptor beta chains from one sample, sequenced in a study of T-cell reconstitution after alpha-beta-depleted transplantation in children. TCRdb reanalysed the PCR reads using MiXCR and keeps one entry per CDR3 protein. The data show 900,000 or so distinct CDR3 sequences, about 16% seen once. Here the sequenced sample was PBMCs, mostly from graft donor cells, taken 360 days after TCRalphabeta/CD19-depleted stem cell transplant. The receptors were gathered from a male patient under 18 who had a stem cell transplant for acute lymphoblastic leukemia, so the T cells may come from the graft donor. The conserved cysteine and the conserved F or W are not part of the CDR3 here. A D gene is named only where the DNA matches it firmly.

d_gene | len | v_gene | CDR3aa
TRBD2 | 13 | TRBV2 | AGSGTTVDTGELF
TRBD2 | 13 | TRBV28 | ASSYGGRLPYEQY
TRBD1 | 14 | TRBV24-1 | ATSSRDSLSGNTIY
- | 12 | TRBV28 | ASSLPGWSYEQY
- | 13 | TRBV7-6 | ASSSTYRQDHEQY
- | 14 | TRBV5-1 | ASSLEGAGEYYEQY
TRBD1 | 14 | TRBV9 | ASSLSQDRGGNTIY
- | 13 | TRBV29-1 | SVEDGPPSTYEQY
- | 12 | TRBV5-1 | ASSPSRVNTEAF
TRBD1 | 12 | TRBV29-1 | SVEGQGKTGELF
TRBD2 | 13 | TRBV12-3/TRBV12-4 | ASSPAGGPTDTQY
TRBD1 | 12 | TRBV7-9 | ASSLATGGYEAF
- | 14 | TRBV12-3/TRBV12-4 | ASTPPRRRGYNEQF
TRBD2 | 13 | TRBV18 | ASSPGLAGGREQY
- | 14 | TRBV7-9 | ASSLNGGAPNEKLF